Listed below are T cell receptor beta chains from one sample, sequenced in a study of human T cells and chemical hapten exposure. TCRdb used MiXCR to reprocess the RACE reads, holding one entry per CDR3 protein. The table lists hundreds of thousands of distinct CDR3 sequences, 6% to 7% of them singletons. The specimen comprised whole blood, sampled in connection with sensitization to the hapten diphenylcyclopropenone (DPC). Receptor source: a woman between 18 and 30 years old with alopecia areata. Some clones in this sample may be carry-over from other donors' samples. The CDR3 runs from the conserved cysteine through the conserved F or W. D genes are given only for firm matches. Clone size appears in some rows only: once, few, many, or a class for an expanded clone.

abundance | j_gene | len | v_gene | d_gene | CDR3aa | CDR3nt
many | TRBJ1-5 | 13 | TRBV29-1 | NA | CSVVVGPSQPQHF | TGCAGCGTTGTTGTGGGGCCAAGTCAGCCCCAGCATTTT
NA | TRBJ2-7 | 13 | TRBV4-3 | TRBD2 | CASSLSREDEQYF | TGCGCCAGCAGCCTCTCCCGGGAGGACGAGCAGTACTTC
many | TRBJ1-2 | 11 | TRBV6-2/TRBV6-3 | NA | CASRDTGEPDF | TGTGCCAGCAGAGACACTGGAGAGCCTGATTTC
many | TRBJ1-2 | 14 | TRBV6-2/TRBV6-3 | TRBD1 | CASSYGDRVGGYTF | TGTGCCAGCAGTTACGGGGACAGAGTCGGGGGCTACACCTTC
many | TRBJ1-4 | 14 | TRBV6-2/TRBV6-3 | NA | CASAPWGQNEKLFF | TGTGCCAGCGCTCCGTGGGGCCAAAATGAAAAACTGTTTTTT
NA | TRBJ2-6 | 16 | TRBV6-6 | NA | CASTLDGLSGANVLTF | TGTGCCAGCACCTTGGACGGTCTCTCTGGGGCCAACGTCCTGACTTTC
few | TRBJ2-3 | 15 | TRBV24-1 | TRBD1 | CATSKDRGPADTQYF | TGTGCCACCAGTAAAGACAGGGGGCCCGCAGATACGCAGTATTTT
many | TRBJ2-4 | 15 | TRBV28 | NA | CASSGGGGAGNIQYF | TGTGCCAGCTCAGGAGGAGGGGGCGCCGGAAACATTCAGTACTTC
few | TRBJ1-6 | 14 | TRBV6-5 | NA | CASSPGQLSSPLHF | TGTGCCAGCAGCCCCGGACAGCTATCCTCACCCCTCCACTTT
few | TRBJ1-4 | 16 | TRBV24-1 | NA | CATSDLQGSVREKLFF | TGTGCCACCAGTGATTTGCAAGGGTCAGTAAGGGAAAAACTGTTTTTT
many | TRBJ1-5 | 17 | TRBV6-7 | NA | CASTPGRGGLSNQPQHF | TGTGCCAGCACCCCGGGACGGGGGGGGTTGAGCAATCAGCCCCAGCATTTT
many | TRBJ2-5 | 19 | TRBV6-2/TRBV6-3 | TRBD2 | CASSYPPFSGGRYQETQYF | TGTGCCAGCAGTTACCCCCCGTTCAGCGGGGGCCGGTACCAAGAGACCCAGTACTTC
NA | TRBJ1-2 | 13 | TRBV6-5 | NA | CASSPGHNYGYTF | TGTGCCAGCAGTCCGGGACACAACTATGGCTACACCTTC
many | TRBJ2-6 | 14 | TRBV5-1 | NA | CASSSDPRGNVLTF | TGCGCCAGCAGTTCCGATCCCAGGGGAAACGTCCTGACTTTC
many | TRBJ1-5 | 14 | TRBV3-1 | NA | CASSQGWGNQPQHF | TGTGCCAGCAGCCAAGGGTGGGGCAATCAGCCCCAGCATTTT
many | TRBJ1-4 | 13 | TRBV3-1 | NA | CASSQREQAELFF | TGTGCCAGCAGCCAAAGGGAGCAGGCGGAACTGTTTTTT
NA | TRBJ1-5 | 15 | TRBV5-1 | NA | CASSLEDSSYQPQHF | TGCGCCAGCAGCTTGGAGGACAGTTCCTATCAGCCCCAGCATTTT
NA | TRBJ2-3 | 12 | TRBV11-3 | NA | CASAVDTDTQYF | TGTGCCAGCGCCGTGGATACAGATACGCAGTATTTT
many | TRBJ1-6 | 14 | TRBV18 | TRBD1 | CASSPGQGHSPLHF | TGTGCCAGCTCACCGGGACAGGGACATTCACCCCTCCACTTT
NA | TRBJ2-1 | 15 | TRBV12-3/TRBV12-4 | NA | CASSPGGGHHNEQFF | TGTGCCAGCAGTCCAGGGGGGGGACACCACAATGAGCAGTTCTTC
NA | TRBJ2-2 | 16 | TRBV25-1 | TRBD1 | CASTPRTGKNTGELFF | TGTGCCAGTACCCCGCGGACAGGGAAAAACACCGGGGAGCTGTTTTTT
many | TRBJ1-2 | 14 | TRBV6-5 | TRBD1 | CASSYRTGVYGYTF | TGTGCCAGCAGTTACCGGACAGGGGTCTATGGCTACACCTTC
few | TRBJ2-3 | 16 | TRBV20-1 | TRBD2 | CSARSVGAGHIDTQYF | TGCAGTGCTAGAAGTGTCGGAGCGGGGCATATAGATACGCAGTATTTT
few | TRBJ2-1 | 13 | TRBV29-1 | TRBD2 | CSAKEGTRRWQFF | TGCAGCGCCAAAGAGGGGACTAGGAGGTGGCAGTTCTTC
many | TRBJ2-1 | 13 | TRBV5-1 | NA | CASSPASYNEQFF | TGCGCCAGCAGCCCCGCAAGTTACAATGAGCAGTTCTTC
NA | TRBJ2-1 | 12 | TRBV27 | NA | CAVTRRGNEQFF | TGTGCCGTAACTAGGCGGGGCAATGAGCAGTTCTTC
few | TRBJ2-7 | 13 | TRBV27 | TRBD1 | CASRGQGAYEQYF | TGTGCCAGCAGGGGACAGGGGGCCTACGAGCAGTACTTC
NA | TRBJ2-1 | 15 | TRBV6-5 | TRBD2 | CASSYPAGGNNEQFF | TGTGCCAGCAGTTACCCAGCGGGGGGGAACAATGAGCAGTTCTTC
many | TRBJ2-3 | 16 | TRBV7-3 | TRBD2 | CASSLISGGPTDTQYF | TGTGCCAGCAGCTTAATTTCGGGGGGGCCTACAGATACGCAGTATTTT
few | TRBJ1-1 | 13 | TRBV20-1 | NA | CSARDLAVTEAFF | TGCAGTGCTAGAGATCTTGCAGTCACTGAAGCTTTCTTT
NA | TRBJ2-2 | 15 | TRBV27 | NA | CASSLWHRDTGELFF | TGTGCCAGCAGCCTTTGGCACAGGGACACCGGGGAGCTGTTTTTT
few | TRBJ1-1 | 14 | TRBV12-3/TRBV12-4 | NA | CASSPARGNTEAFF | TGTGCCAGCAGCCCGGCCCGGGGGAACACTGAAGCTTTCTTT
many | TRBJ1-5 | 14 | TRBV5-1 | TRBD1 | CASSSGQEGQPQHF | TGCGCCAGCAGCTCCGGACAGGAGGGGCAGCCCCAGCATTTT
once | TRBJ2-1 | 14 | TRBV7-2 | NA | CASSRWPDNKEQFF | TGTGCCAGCAGCAGATGGCCGGATAACAAGGAGCAGTTCTTC
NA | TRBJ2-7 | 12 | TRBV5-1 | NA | CASTDTSYEQYF | TGCGCCAGCACCGACACCTCCTACGAGCAGTACTTC
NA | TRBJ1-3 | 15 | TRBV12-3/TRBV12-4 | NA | CASSSSISSGNTIYF | TGTGCCAGCAGTTCCAGCATATCCTCTGGAAACACCATATATTTT
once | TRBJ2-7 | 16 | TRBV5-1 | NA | CASSFTGTQLPYEQYF | TGCGCCAGCAGCTTCACCGGGACTCAACTCCCCTACGAGCAGTACTTC
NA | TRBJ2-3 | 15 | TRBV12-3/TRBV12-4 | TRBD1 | CASSLGTGLVDTQYF | TGTGCCAGCAGTTTGGGGACAGGGCTCGTAGATACGCAGTATTTT
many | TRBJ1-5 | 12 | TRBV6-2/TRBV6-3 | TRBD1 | CASSNRGQPQHF | TGTGCCAGCAGTAACAGGGGTCAGCCCCAGCATTTT
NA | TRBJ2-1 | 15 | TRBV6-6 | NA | CASSDGGPYGDEQFF | TGTGCCAGCAGTGACGGGGGTCCCTACGGCGATGAGCAGTTCTTC
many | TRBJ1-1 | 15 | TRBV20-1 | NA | CSAPPALSANTEAFF | TGCAGTGCTCCCCCTGCCCTTAGTGCGAACACTGAAGCTTTCTTT